The source of this TCR beta chain is a study of blood T cell repertoires in COVID-19 (dated by TCRdb to about 2020). Study-level background: Collaborator samples came from the United States, Italy and Spain and covered acute and convalescent phases of COVID-19. The prospective study material was composed of cDNA or gDNA derived from T cells, B-cell-depleted T cells, or PBMCs. Deeply sampled blood TCRbeta repertoires from subjects exposed to, actively infected with, or recovered from COVID-19 were included in the dataset. The repertoires were released in a freely available public database meant as a resource for research on the immune response to SARS-CoV-2. The samples were drawn from two sources: the first 160 participants of the ongoing ImmuneRACE study, and 950 to 1,500 subjects contributed by 6 global collaborators. The sample metadata nearly always contained a de-identified subject ID, COVID-19 status, age in years and sex. Where available, HLA class I and class II types were obtained from metadata supplied by the sample provider rather than from assay-based typing.

The CDR3 runs 15 amino acids, cysteine and phenylalanine included. CDR3 DNA only is kept here, 45 bases in frame from base 1. CDR1 and CDR2, looked up from the germline V gene (reference sequence), are LNHDA and SQIVND. The junction shows trimming of 2 bases on V and 6 bases on J, and the gene matches do not reach 8 bases of it. The immunoSEQ Assay, a bias-controlled multiplex PCR, was used to amplify TCRbeta CDR3 regions from genomic DNA. On the study's bioinformatics: The number of nucleated cells in each sample was estimated by amplification of reference gene primers within the assay. Sequence reads were collapsed and filtered to measure the absolute abundance of every unique TCRbeta CDR3 rearrangement. For each sample, productive Simpson clonality was calculated by taking the square root of Simpson's diversity index across productive rearrangements. Drawn from immuneACCESS, this table holds only the in-frame rearrangements with V and J called that TCRdb kept. Clones are partly lost; checked studies trace under half to an unresolved V gene and leave the rest unexplained. V and J calls and clone size are copied from that table; D and trimming were computed from the DNA. The table for this sample lists roughly 96,000 clones; over 80% of them were counted only once. The top ten clonotypes cover 15% to 20% of the sample.

Here is what the overall study found, with its caveats: How much clinical and demographic metadata was included differed by source and by participant, and the metadata was provided uncurated.

Whole blood was collected in K2EDTA tubes by collaborating institutions according to the institutions' own protocols. For TCRbeta analysis, collaborators shipped samples in one of three forms: frozen whole blood, isolated PBMCs, or DNA extracted from either of those sample types. Concerning this clone itself: Which antigen it targets is not known. No clone much larger than this one lies a single base away; base qualities are absent.

The source of this sequence is a man of 80 years or more with acute or convalescent COVID-19. Sequencing used peripheral blood. Rearrangement joined TRBV19 to TRBJ2-7; 9 of the junction bases match TRBD1. The CDR3 has the sequence CASSIPRDRVLEQYF. The nucleotide sequence reads TGTGCCAGTAGTATACCCCGGGACAGGGTCCTCGAGCAGTACTTC.